A single sample is the source of the 5 T cell receptor beta chains below, sequenced in a study of T-cell reconstitution after alpha-beta-depleted transplantation in children. TCRbeta library construction was performed incorporating unique molecular identifiers. Each CDR3 protein gets one entry after TCRdb re-called the PCR reads with MiXCR. The repertoire holds approximately 350,000 distinct CDR3 sequences, with 10% as singletons. The specimen was PBMCs from the stem cell graft donor, collected from the stem cell graft. The receptors come from a human donor who donated a stem cell graft to a child with acute lymphoblastic leukemia.

This clonotype was found many times. At one of its ends the junction is not consistent with the germline gene, which may arise from a read error. The rearrangement links TRBV5-1 to TRBJ1-1, with 9 bases matching TRBD1. The CDR3 consists of 15 residues. The V gene's germline CDR1 is SGHRS and CDR2 YFSETQ. CDR3 DNA sequence: TGTGCCAGCAGTCCCGGACAGGGGATGAACACTGAAGCTTTCTTT. Protein product: CASSPGQGMNTEAFF. The variable domain in full, with the rest retrieved from reference TRBV5-1 and TRBJ1-1, is KAGVTQTPRYLIKTRGQQVTLSCSPISGHRSVSWYQQTPGQGLQFLFEYFSETQRNKGNFPGRFSGRQFSNSRSEMNVSTLELGDSALYLCASSPGQGMNTEAFFGQGTRLTVV.

This clonotype was detected only a few times. This chain links TRBV20-1 with TRBJ1-3, with D hard to call. Germline V CDR1 and CDR2: DFQATT, SNEGSKA (reference sequence). The CDR3 spans 16 residues. Deletions cut 0 bases from V and 0 bases from J, with 12 bases between. The CDR3 sequence: CSARDGRLSSGNTIYF. The CDR3 coding sequence is TGCAGTGCTAGAGATGGGAGACTGTCCTCTGGAAACACCATATATTTT.

Many counts were recorded for this clonotype. The gene calls are TRBV4-1 and TRBJ2-7; TRBD1 matches 7 bases. The CDR3 is 13 amino acids. Germline V gene lookup returns CDR1 MGHRA and CDR2 YSYEKL. J was trimmed by 3 bases and V by 4 bases; bases with no gene match: 3. DNA for the CDR3: TGCGCCAGCAGCCGGGACAGAGACTACGAGCAGTACTTC. It encodes CASSRDRDYEQYF.

At least ten counts were recorded for this clonotype. J is TRBJ2-1 and V is TRBV5-1; a possible D gene is TRBD2 (6 bases). The CDR3 is 15 residues long. V shed 3 bases and J shed 4 bases, with 14 bases lying between them. CDR1 is SGHRS and CDR2 is YFSETQ in the germline V gene. The DNA of the CDR3 is TGCGCCAGCAGCTCGACTGGGGGGTTTTACAATGAGCAGTTCTTC. This translates into CASSSTGGFYNEQFF.

This clonotype was recorded many times. The chain carries TRBV20-1 and TRBJ1-5, with 7 bases identical to TRBD1. This CDR3 is 13 amino acids long. Germline V gene data show CDR1 as DFQATT and CDR2 as SNEGSKA (reference sequence). Trimming took 6 bases from V and 4 from J; bases not matched to a gene: 6. For the CDR3, the DNA is TGCAGTGCCACCGGGACAGCAAATCAGCCCCAGCATTTT. It yields the protein CSATGTANQPQHF.